Presented here are 10 T cell receptor beta chains from one specimen sequenced in a study of PD-L1 blockade in urothelial cancer. The data were produced by immunoSEQ multiplex PCR, yet TCRdb's version contains in-frame clones alone and is incomplete. This repertoire shows 20,000 to 25,000 clones, approximately 82% found once; its top ten account for roughly 1.5%. The time point is: peripheral blood 6 weeks after treatment start. The sample here was PBMCs, taken around atezolizumab (anti-PD-L1) treatment. The source of these receptors is a man between 65 and 85 years old with urothelial cancer.

The chain recombines TRBV21-1 with TRBJ2-2; the DNA was not compared with TRBD1, the D call given in the table. TRBV21-1 is designated a pseudogene. The CDR3 is 19 amino acids. CDR3 DNA: TGTGCCAGCAGCAAAAGGGGACAGCATCCCCTTGCGAACACCGGGGAGCTGTTTTTT. This encodes CASSKRGQHPLANTGELFF.

This chain joins TRBV7-2 and TRBJ2-7, with 8 bases matching TRBD2. J gave up 5 bases and V 6 bases, and 6 bases lay outside the gene matches. This CDR3 region has 13 residues. From germline, CDR1 is SGHTA and CDR2 FQGNSA. Here the CDR3 DNA reads TGTGCCAGCAGTCGAGAACTAGCGGACGAGCAGTACTTC. Translating gives CASSRELADEQYF.

The rearrangement uses TRBV19 and TRBJ2-7, with TRBD2 matching over 12 bases. Per the germline V gene, CDR1 is LNHDA and CDR2 is SQIVND (reference sequence). J lost 2 bases, V lost 6 bases, and 5 bases had no gene match. CDR3 length: 15 residues. This CDR3 is CASSFGLAGTYEQYF. The CDR3 coding sequence is TGTGCCAGTAGCTTTGGACTAGCGGGAACCTACGAGCAGTACTTC.

The chain uses TRBV5-6 and TRBJ2-5; D might be TRBD1 (5 bases). Germline assignment: CDR1 SGHDT and CDR2 YYEEEE. V was trimmed by 4 bases and J by 5 bases, leaving 12 bases between them. The CDR3 extends over 13 amino acids. CDR3 amino acids: CASSPDSRETQYF. CDR3 nucleotides: TGTGCCAGCAGCCCCGACAGTAGGGAGACCCAGTACTTC. The full variable domain, its missing parts supplied by reference TRBV5-6 and TRBJ2-5, is DAGVTQSPTHLIKTRGQQVTLRCSPKSGHDTVSWYQQALGQGPQFIFQYYEEEERQRGNFPDRFSGHQFPNYSSELNVNALLLGDSALYLCASSPDSRETQYFGPGTRLLVL.

The chain's CDR3 is CASSAPGTGIYEQYF. CDR3 in DNA: TGCGCCAGCAGCGCCCCCGGGACAGGGATATACGAGCAGTACTTC. V gene TRBV5-1 combines with J gene TRBJ2-7; TRBD1 matches 9 bases. The germline V gene encodes CDR1 SGHRS and CDR2 YFSETQ. The CDR3 is 15 residues long. V dropped 4 bases and J dropped 4; count of bases not matched to a gene: 9.

This chain links TRBV7-2 with TRBJ2-7, with D possibly TRBD1 on 6 matching bases. The CDR3 totals 14 residues. CDR1 and CDR2 from the germline V gene are SGHTA and FQGNSA. The V gene lost 4 bases and the J gene lost 1 base, with 11 bases spanning the gap. Here the CDR3 DNA reads TGTGCCAGCAGCTCCTTCAGGGGATCCTACGAGCAGTACTTC. Translated: CASSSFRGSYEQYF. The entire variable domain, with the rest obtained from reference TRBV7-2 and TRBJ2-7, is as follows: GAGVSQSPSNKVTEKGKDVELRCDPISGHTALYWYRQSLGQGLEFLIYFQGNSAPDKSGLPSDRFSAERTGGSVSTLTIQRTQQEDSAVYLCASSSFRGSYEQYFGPGTRLTVT.

J is TRBJ1-6 and V is TRBV6-6, with D uncertain. The length of the CDR3 is 14 residues. Germline CDR1 is MNHNY and CDR2 is SVGAGI (reference sequence). Trimming shortened V by 7 bases and J by 3 bases, and 10 bases separated the two germline ends. This CDR3 is CASKEEIYNSPLHF. CDR3 sequence (DNA): TGTGCCAGCAAAGAAGAGATCTATAATTCACCCCTCCACTTT.

The chain uses TRBV4-1 and TRBJ1-2, with 9 bases identical to TRBD1. The germline gives CDR1 MGHRA, CDR2 YSYEKL. The CDR3 has 17 residues. The junction had 13 bases not matched to a gene; V was cut back by 4 bases and J by 4 bases. As DNA, the CDR3 is TGCGCCAGCAGCCTACTAAATCTGGGACAGGGCCTCTATGGCTACACCTTC. This gives the protein CASSLLNLGQGLYGYTF.

V is TRBV25-1 and J is TRBJ2-1; TRBD2 matches at 14 bases. Germline V CDR1 and CDR2: MGHDK, SYGVNS. Trimming removed 8 bases from V and 8 bases from J; junction bases left unmatched: 2. The CDR3 runs 13 residues. CDR3 sequence reads: CASRLAGGDEQFF. CDR3 nucleotide sequence: TGTGCCAGCCGACTAGCGGGAGGGGATGAGCAGTTCTTC.

This chain connects TRBV4-2 to TRBJ2-1; 7 bases map to TRBD2. Trimming cost V 4 bases and J 4 bases; bases outside gene matches: 10. This CDR3 region has 16 residues. Germline V CDR1 and CDR2: LGHNA, YNFKEQ. CDR3 residues: CASSPKGRAGYNEQFF. CDR3 DNA sequence: TGTGCCAGCAGCCCCAAGGGTCGAGCGGGGTACAATGAGCAGTTCTTC.